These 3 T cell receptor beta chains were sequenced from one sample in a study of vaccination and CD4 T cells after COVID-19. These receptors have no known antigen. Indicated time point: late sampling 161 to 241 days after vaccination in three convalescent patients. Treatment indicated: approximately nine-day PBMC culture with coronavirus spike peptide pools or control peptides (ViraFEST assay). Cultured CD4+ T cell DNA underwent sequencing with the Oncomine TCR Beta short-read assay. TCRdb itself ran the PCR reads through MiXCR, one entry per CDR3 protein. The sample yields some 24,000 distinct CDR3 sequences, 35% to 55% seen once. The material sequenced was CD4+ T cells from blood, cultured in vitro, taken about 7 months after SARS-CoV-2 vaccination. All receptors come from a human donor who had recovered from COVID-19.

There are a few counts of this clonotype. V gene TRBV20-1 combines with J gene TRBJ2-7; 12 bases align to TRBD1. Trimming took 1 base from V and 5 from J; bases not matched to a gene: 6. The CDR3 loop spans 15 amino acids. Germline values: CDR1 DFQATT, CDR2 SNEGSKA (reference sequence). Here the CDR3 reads CSARAGTGGIDEQYF. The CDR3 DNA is TGCAGTGCTAGAGCAGGGACAGGGGGCATCGACGAGCAGTACTTC.

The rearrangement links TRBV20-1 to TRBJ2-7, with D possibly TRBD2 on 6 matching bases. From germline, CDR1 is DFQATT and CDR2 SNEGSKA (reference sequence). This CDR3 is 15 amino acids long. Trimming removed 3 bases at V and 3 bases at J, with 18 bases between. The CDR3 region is CSARLVEGADYEQYF. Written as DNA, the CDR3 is TGCAGTGCTAGGCTGGTGGAGGGCGCCGACTACGAGCAGTACTTC.

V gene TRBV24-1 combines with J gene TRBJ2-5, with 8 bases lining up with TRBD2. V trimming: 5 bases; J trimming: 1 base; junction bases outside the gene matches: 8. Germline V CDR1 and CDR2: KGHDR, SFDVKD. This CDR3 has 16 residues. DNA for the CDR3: TGTGCCACCAGTGGCGCGGTTAGCGGGATCCAAGAGACCCAGTACTTC. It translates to CATSGAVSGIQETQYF.